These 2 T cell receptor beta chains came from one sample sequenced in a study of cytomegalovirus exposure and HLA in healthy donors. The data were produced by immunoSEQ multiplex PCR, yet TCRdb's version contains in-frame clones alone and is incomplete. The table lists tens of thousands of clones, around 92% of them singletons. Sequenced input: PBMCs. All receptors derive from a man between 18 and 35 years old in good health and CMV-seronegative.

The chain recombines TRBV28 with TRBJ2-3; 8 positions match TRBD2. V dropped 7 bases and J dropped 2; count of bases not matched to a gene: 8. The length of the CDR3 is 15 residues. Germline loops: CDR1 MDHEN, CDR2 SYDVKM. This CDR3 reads CASIRGGVLTDTQYF. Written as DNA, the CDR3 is TGTGCCAGCATCCGGGGGGGGGTACTCACAGATACGCAGTATTTT.

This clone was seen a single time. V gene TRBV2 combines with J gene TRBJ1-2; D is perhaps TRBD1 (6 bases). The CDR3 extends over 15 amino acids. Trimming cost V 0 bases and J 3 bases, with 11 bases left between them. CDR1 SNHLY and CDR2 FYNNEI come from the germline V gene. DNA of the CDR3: TGTGCCAGCAGTGAAGCACAGGGCGCCGACTATGGCTACACCTTC. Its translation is CASSEAQGADYGYTF.